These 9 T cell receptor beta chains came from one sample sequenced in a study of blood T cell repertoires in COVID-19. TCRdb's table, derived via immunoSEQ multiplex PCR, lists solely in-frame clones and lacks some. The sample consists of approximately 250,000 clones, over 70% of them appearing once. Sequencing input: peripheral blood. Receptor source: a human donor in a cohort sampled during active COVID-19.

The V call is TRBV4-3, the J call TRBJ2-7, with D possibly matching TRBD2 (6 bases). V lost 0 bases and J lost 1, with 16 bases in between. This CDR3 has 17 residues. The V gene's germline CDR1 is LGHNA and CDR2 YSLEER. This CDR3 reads CASSQERSLGRSYEQYF. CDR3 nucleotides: TGCGCCAGCAGCCAAGAAAGGAGTCTGGGGAGGTCCTACGAGCAGTACTTC.

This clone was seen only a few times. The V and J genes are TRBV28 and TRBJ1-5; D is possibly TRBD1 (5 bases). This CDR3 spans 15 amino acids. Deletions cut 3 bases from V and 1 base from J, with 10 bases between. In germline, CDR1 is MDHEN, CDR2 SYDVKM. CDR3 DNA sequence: TGTGCCAGCAGTTTTCGGGGGAACAGCAATCAGCCCCAGCATTTT. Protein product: CASSFRGNSNQPQHF.

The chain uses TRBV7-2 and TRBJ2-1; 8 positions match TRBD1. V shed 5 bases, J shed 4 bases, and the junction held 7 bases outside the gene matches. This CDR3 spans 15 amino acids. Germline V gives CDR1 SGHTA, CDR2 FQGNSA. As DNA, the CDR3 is TGTGCCAGCAGCGGTACAGGGGGTCTTTACAATGAGCAGTTCTTC. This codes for CASSGTGGLYNEQFF.

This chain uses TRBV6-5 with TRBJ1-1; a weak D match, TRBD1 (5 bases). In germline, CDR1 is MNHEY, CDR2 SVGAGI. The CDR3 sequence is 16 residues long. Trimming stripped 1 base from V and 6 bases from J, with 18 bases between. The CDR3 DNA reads TGTGCCAGCAGTTACTTAGGGGCGCTCCTTTCCGCTGAAGCTTTCTTT. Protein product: CASSYLGALLSAEAFF.

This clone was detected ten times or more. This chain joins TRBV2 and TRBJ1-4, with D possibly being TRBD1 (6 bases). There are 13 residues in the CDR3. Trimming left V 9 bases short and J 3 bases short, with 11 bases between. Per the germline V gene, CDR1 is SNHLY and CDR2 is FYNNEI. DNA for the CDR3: TGTGCCAGTTCCGGGACATCTAATGAAAAACTGTTTTTT. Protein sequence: CASSGTSNEKLFF.

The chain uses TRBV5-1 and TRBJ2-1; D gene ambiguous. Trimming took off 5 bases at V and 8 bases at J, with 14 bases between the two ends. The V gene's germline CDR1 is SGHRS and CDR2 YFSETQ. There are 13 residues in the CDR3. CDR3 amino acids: CASSSRLQYEQFF. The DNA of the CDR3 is TGCGCCAGCAGTTCTAGGTTGCAGTATGAGCAGTTCTTC.

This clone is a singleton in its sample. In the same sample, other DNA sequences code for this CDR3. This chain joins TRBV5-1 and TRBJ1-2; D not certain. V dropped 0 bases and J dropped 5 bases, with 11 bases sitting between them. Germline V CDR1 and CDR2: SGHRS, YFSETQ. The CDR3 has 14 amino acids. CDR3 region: CASSLDRGGYGYTF. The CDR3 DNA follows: TGCGCCAGCAGCTTGGATCGGGGAGGGTATGGCTACACCTTC.

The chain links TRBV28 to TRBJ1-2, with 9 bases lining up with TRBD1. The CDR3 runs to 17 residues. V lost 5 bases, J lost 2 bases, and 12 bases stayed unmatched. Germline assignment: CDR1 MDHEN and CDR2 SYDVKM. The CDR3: CASSPHRSGQGNYGYTF. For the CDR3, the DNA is TGTGCCAGCAGTCCGCACCGATCGGGACAGGGAAACTATGGCTACACCTTC.

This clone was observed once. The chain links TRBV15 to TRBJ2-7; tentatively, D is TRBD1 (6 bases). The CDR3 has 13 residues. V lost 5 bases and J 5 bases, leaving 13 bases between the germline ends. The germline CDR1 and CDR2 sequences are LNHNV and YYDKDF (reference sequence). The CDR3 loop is CATSLQGVHEQYF. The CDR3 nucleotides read TGTGCCACCAGCTTACAGGGCGTCCACGAGCAGTACTTC.